This T cell receptor beta chain is from a study of technical replicates of blood from a few donors. Sequencing used immunoSEQ multiplex PCR; TCRdb keeps in-frame clones, though not all of them. The sample has approximately 88,000 clones, around 96% seen once. V was pared by 0 bases and J by 4 bases, with 12 bases between. The germline V gene has CDR1 GTSNPN and CDR2 SVGIG (reference sequence). The length of the CDR3 is 14 residues. Input material: T cells isolated from PBMCs. The receptor's source is a human donor in good health. The chain links TRBV30 to TRBJ2-5; a weak D match, TRBD2 (7 bases). The CDR3 protein is CAWSVRGAPETQYF. The CDR3 region has the DNA TGTGCCTGGAGTGTACGGGGGGCACCAGAGACCCAGTACTTC.